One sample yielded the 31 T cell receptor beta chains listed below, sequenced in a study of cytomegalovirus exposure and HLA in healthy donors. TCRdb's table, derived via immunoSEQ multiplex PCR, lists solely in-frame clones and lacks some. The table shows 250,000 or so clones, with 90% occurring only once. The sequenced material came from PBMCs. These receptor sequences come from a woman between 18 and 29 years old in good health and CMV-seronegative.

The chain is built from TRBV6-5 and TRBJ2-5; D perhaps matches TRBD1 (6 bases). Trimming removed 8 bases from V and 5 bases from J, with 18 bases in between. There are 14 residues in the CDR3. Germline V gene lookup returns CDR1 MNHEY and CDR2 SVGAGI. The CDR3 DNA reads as TGTGCCAGCTCTACCGCAGGGGTCGGGGAGACCCAGTACTTC. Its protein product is CASSTAGVGETQYF.

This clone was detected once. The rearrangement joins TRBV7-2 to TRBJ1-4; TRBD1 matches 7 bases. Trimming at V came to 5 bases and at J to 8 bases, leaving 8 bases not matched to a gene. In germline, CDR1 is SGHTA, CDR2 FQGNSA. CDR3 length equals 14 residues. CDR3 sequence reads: CASSLEQGYEKLFF. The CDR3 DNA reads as TGTGCCAGCAGCCTCGAACAGGGGTACGAAAAACTGTTTTTT.

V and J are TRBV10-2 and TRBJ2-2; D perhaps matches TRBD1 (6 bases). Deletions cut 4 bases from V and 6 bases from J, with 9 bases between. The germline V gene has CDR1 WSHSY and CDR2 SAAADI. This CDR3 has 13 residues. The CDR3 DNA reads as TGCGCCAGCAGTGGACAGGTTCCCGGGGAGCTGTTTTTT. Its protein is CASSGQVPGELFF.

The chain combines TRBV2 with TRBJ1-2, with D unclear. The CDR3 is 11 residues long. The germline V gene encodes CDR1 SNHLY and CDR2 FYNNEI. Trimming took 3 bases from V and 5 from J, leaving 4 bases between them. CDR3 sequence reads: CASSDQYGYTF. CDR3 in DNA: TGTGCCAGCAGTGATCAATATGGCTACACCTTC.

The CDR3 coding sequence is TGTGCCAGCTCACCGGTAGGGGTGAACACCGGGGAGCTGTTTTTT. Protein: CASSPVGVNTGELFF. The V gene is TRBV18, the J gene TRBJ2-2; perhaps TRBD1 as D (5 bases). V lost 3 bases and J lost 1, with 9 bases in between. The CDR3 covers 15 residues. Per germline, CDR1 KGHSH and CDR2 LQKENI.

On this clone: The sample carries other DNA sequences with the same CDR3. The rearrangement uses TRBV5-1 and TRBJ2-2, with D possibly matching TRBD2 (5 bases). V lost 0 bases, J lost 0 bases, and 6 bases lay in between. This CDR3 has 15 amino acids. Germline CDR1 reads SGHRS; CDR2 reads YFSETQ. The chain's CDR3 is CASSLGGANTGELFF. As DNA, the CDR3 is TGCGCCAGCAGCTTGGGGGGAGCGAACACCGGGGAGCTGTTTTTT.

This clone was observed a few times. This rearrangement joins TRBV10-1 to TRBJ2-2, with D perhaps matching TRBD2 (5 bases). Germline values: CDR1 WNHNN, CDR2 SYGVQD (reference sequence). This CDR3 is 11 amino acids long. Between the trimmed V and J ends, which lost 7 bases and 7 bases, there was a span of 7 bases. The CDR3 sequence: CASTGNGELFF. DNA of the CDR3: TGCGCCAGCACGGGGAACGGGGAGCTGTTTTTT.

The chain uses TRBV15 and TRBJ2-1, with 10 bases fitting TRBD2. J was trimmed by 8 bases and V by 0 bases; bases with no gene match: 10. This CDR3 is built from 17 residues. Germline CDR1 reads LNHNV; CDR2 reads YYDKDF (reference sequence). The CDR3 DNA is TGTGCCACCAGCAGAGAACCTAGCGGGGGCTTTGGTGATGAGCAGTTCTTC. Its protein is CATSREPSGGFGDEQFF.

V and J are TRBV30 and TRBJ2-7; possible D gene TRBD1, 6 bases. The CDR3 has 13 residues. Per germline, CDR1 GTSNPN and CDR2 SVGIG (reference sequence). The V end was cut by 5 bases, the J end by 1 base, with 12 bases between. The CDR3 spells CAWGGLRSYEQYF. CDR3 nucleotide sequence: TGTGCCTGGGGGGGCCTTCGATCCTACGAGCAGTACTTC.

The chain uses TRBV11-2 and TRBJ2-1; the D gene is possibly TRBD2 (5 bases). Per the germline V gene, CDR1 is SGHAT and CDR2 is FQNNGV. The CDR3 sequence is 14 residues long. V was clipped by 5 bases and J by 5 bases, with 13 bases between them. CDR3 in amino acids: CASSAGIDDNEQFF. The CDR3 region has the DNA TGTGCCAGCAGCGCCGGGATTGACGACAATGAGCAGTTCTTC.

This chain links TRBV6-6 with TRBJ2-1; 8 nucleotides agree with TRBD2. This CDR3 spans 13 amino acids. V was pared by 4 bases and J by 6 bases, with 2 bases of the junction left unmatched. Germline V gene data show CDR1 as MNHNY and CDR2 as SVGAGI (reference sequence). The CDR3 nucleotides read TGTGCCAGCAGTTGGACTAGCAGCAATGAGCAGTTCTTC. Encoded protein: CASSWTSSNEQFF.

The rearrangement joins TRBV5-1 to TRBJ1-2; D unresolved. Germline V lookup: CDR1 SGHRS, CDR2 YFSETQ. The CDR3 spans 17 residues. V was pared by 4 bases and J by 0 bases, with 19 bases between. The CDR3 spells CASSPPFRGKPNYGYTF. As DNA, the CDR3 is TGCGCCAGCAGCCCACCTTTCCGGGGAAAACCTAACTATGGCTACACCTTC.

The CDR3 coding sequence is TGTGCCAGCTCACCGGGACTAGCGGGGGCATATGAGCAGTTCTTC. Its translation: CASSPGLAGAYEQFF. J is TRBJ2-1 and V is TRBV18, with TRBD2 matching over 14 bases. This CDR3 spans 15 amino acids. J gave up 8 bases and V 3 bases, and 3 bases lay outside the gene matches. Germline assignment: CDR1 KGHSH and CDR2 LQKENI. Together with reference TRBV18 and TRBJ2-1, the CDR3 gives the full variable domain: NAGVMQNPRHLVRRRGQEARLRCSPMKGHSHVYWYRQLPEEGLKFMVYLQKENIIDESGMPKERFSAEFPKEGPSILRIQQVVRGDSAAYFCASSPGLAGAYEQFFGPGTRLTVL.

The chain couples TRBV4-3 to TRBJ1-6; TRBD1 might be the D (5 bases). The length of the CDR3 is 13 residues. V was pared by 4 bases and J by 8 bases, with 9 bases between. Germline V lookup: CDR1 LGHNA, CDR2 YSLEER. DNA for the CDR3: TGCGCCAGCAGCCGTCAACAGGATTCACCCCTCCACTTT. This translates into CASSRQQDSPLHF.

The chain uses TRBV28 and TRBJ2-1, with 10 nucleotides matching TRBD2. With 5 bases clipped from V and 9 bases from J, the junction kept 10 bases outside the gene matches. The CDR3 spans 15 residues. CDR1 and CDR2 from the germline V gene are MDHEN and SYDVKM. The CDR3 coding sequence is TGTGCCAGCAGTCCAAGCCAGCGGGGGGGCGGTGAGCAGTTCTTC. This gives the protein CASSPSQRGGGEQFF. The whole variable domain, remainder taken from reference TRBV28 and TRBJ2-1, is DVKVTQSSRYLVKRTGEKVFLECVQDMDHENMFWYRQDPGLGLRLIYFSYDVKMKEKGDIPEGYSVSREKKERFSLILESASTNQTSMYLCASSPSQRGGGEQFFGPGTRLTVL.

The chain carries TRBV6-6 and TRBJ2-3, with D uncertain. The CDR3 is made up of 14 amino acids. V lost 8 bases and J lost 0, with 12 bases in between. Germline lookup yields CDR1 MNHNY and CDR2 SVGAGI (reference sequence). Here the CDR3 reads CASLNTISTDTQYF. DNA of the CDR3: TGTGCCAGCCTCAACACAATCAGCACAGATACGCAGTATTTT.

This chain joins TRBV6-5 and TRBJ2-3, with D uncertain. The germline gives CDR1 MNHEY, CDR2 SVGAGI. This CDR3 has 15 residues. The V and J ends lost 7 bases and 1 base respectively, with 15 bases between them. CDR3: CASKIEAVGTDTQYF. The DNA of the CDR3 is TGTGCCAGCAAGATCGAGGCAGTAGGCACAGATACGCAGTATTTT.

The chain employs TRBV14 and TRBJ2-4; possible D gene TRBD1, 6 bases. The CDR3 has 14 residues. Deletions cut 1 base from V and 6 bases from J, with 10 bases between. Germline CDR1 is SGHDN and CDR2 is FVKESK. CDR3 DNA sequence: TGTGCCAGCAGCCAAGTAAACAGGGTAAACATTCAGTACTTC. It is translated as CASSQVNRVNIQYF.

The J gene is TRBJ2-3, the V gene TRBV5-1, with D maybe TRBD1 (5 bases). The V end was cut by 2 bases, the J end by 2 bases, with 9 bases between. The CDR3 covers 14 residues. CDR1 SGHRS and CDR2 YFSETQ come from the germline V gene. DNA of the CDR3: TGCGCCAGCAGCTTCCAGGGAAACACAGATACGCAGTATTTT. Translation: CASSFQGNTDTQYF.

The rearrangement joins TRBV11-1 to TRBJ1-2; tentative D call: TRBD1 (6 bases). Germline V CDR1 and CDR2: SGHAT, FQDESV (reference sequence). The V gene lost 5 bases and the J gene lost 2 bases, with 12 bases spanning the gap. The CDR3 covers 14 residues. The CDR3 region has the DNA TGTGCCAGCAGCCCTATGGGGGCAAACTATGGCTACACCTTC. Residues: CASSPMGANYGYTF. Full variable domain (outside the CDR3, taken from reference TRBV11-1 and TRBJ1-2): EAEVAQSPRYKITEKSQAVAFWCDPISGHATLYWYRQILGQGPELLVQFQDESVVDDSQLPKDRFSAERLKGVDSTLKIQPAELGDSAMYLCASSPMGANYGYTFGSGTRLTVV.

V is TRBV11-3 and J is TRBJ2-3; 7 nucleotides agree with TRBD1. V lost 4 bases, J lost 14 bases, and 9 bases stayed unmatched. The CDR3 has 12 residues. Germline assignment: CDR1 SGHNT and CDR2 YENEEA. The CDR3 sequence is CASSSVAGGPYF. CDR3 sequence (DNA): TGTGCCAGCAGCTCGGTGGCAGGGGGTCCGTATTTT.

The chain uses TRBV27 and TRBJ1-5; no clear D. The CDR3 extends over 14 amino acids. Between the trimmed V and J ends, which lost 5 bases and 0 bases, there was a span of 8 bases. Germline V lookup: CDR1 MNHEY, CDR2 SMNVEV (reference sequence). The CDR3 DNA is TGTGCCAGCAGTCCCGAGTTTAGCAATCAGCCCCAGCATTTT. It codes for CASSPEFSNQPQHF.

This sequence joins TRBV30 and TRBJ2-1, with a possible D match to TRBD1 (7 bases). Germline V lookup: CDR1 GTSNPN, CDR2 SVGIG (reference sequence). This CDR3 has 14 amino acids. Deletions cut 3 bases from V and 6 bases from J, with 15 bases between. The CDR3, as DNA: TGTGCCTGGAGGAGGAGGGGGCTACCCAATGAGCAGTTCTTC. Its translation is CAWRRRGLPNEQFF.

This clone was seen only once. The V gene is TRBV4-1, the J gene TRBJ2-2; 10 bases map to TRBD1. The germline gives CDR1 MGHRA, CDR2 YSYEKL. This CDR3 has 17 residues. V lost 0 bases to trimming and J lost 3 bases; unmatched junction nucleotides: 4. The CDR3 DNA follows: TGCGCCAGCAGCCAAGACCCGACAGGGGGCTACACCGGGGAGCTGTTTTTT. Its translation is CASSQDPTGGYTGELFF.

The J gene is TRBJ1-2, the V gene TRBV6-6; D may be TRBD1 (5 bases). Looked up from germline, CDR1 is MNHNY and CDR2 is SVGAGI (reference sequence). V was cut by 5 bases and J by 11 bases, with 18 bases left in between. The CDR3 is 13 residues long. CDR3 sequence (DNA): TGTGCCAGCAGTCCCGGGGACTTCCAGGTTTACACCTTC. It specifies CASSPGDFQVYTF.

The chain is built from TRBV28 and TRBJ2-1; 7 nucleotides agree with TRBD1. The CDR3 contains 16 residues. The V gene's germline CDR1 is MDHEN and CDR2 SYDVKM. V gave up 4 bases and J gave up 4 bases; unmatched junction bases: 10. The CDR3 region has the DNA TGTGCCAGCAGTTGGTCCCCCGGGACAGAATACAATGAGCAGTTCTTC. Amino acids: CASSWSPGTEYNEQFF.

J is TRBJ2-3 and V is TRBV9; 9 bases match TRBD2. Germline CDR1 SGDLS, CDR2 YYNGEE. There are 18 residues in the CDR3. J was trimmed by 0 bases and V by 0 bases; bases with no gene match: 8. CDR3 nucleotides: TGTGCCAGCAGCGTAGAGGCGTCTAGCGGGGTTAGCACAGATACGCAGTATTTT. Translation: CASSVEASSGVSTDTQYF.

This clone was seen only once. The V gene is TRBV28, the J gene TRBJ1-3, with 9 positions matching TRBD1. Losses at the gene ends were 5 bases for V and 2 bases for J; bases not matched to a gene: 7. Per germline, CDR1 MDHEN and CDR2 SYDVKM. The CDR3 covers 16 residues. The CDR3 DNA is TGTGCCAGCAGTAGGTCCGGGACAGGGACTGGAAACACCATATATTTT. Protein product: CASSRSGTGTGNTIYF.

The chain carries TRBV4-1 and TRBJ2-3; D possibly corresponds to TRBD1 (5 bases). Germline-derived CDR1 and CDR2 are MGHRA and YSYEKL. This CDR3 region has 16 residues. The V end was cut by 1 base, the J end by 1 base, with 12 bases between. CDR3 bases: TGCGCCAGCAGCCAAGTTTCAGGGCCCCGCACAGATACGCAGTATTTT. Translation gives CASSQVSGPRTDTQYF.

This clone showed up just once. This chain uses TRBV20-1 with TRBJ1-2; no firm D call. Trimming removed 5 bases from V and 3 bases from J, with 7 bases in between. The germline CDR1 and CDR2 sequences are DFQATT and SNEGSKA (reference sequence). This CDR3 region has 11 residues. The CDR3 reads CSAGEDYGYTF. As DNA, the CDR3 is TGCAGTGCTGGGGAGGACTATGGCTACACCTTC.

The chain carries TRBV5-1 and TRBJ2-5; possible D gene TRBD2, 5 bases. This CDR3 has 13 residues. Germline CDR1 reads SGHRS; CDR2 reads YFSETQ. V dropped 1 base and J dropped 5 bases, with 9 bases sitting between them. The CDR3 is CASSLTSTETQYF. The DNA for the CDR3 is TGCGCCAGCAGCTTGACTAGTACTGAGACCCAGTACTTC.